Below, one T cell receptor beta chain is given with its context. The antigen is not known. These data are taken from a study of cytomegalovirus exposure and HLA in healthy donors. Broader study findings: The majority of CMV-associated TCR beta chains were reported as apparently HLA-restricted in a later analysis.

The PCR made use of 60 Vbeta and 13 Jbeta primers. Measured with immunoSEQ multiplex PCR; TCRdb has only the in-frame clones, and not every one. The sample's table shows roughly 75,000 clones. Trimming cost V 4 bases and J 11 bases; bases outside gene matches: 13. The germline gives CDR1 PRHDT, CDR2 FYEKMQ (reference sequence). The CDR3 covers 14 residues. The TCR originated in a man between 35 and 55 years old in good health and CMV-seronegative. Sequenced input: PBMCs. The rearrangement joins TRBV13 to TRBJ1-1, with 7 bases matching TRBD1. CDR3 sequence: CASSYGAGGMEAFF. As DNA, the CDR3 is TGTGCCAGCAGCTATGGGGCAGGGGGAATGGAGGCTTTCTTT. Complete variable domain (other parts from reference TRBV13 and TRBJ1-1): AAGVIQSPRHLIKEKRETATLKCYPIPRHDTVYWYQQGPGQDPQFLISFYEKMQSDKGSIPDRFSAQQFSDYHSELNMSSLELGDSALYFCASSYGAGGMEAFFGQGTRLTVV.